A selection of T cell receptor beta chains follows, all from one sample in a study of T cell responses to AZD1222 COVID-19 vaccine. Measured with immunoSEQ multiplex PCR; TCRdb has only the in-frame clones, and not every one. The sample contains about 200,000 clones, about 93% of which appear only once. The material was peripheral blood, obtained on day 0 of MenACWY control vaccination. The receptors shown here come from an adult in good health. Both conserved end residues are part of each CDR3. Each record gives: CDR3 length, V gene, clone size, D gene, J gene, CDR3 protein, CDR3 DNA. The D gene is left open where the match is weak. Part of the rows lack a size; the others show once, few, many or a class for expanded clones.

15	TRBV7-9	NA	NA	TRBJ1-2	CASSSAGRDSYGYTF	TGTGCCAGCAGCTCGGCTGGGAGAGATTCCTATGGCTACACCTTC
13	TRBV25-1	NA	NA	TRBJ1-1	CASNSNSNTEAFF	TGTGCCAGCAATAGCAACAGTAACACTGAAGCTTTCTTT
15	TRBV19	once	NA	TRBJ1-5	CASSLVGAPGQPQHF	TGTGCCAGTAGTTTGGTGGGGGCGCCTGGTCAGCCCCAGCATTTT
14	TRBV25-1	NA	NA	TRBJ1-1	CASSGTGRTTEAFF	TGTGCCAGCAGTGGGACGGGCCGAACGACTGAAGCTTTCTTT
13	TRBV6-2/TRBV6-3	few	NA	TRBJ2-5	CASSRGERVTQYF	TGTGCCAGCAGCAGGGGAGAAAGAGTGACCCAGTACTTC
16	TRBV24-1	NA	NA	TRBJ2-2	CATRGSRGARGGELFF	TGTGCCACCAGGGGTAGCAGGGGGGCGCGAGGCGGGGAGCTGTTTTTT
15	TRBV7-8	NA	NA	TRBJ1-6	CASSLAGQGNSPLHF	TGTGCCAGCAGCTTAGCGGGGCAGGGCAATTCACCCCTCCACTTT
16	TRBV18	NA	TRBD2	TRBJ2-2	CASSPNGGGNTGELFF	TGTGCCAGCTCACCAAATGGCGGGGGGAACACCGGGGAGCTGTTTTTT
15	TRBV7-2	once	NA	TRBJ2-1	CASSPTRVGQREQFF	TGTGCCAGCAGCCCGACTAGGGTGGGACAGCGTGAGCAGTTCTTC
17	TRBV5-1	NA	NA	TRBJ2-6	CASSLGPGGSGANVLTF	TGCGCCAGCAGTTTAGGGCCCGGGGGTTCGGGGGCCAACGTCCTGACTTTC